This note documents a single T cell receptor beta chain sequence. Its antigen is still unknown. Libraries were prepared by immunoSEQ multiplex PCR; TCRdb keeps only in-frame clonotypes and omits some of them. The sample gives roughly 590,000 clones, roughly 95% of which show up once; 0.11% is in the top ten. This CDR3 region has 17 residues. Germline V lookup: CDR1 PRHDT, CDR2 FYEKMQ (reference sequence). Trimming removed 4 bases at V and 4 bases at J, with 21 bases between. The data were taken from a study of shared clonotypes between healthy human individuals. CD8 cells classed as naive were CD45RO-negative and positively selected for CCR7, excluding terminally differentiated effector memory CD45RA+ cells. The donors were adults (healthy and HIV-negative) with no recent acute infections or vaccinations. Study conclusions and caveats: Large depth notwithstanding, sorted-subset sequencing proved incomplete by rarefaction.

Sequenced input: naive CD8+ T cells sorted from blood. This receptor was taken from a woman under 40 in good health. The chain links TRBV13 to TRBJ2-3; possibly TRBD2 for D (6 bases). The CDR3 protein is CASSSKEGLALADTQYF. The CDR3 DNA follows: TGTGCCAGCAGCTCGAAGGAGGGATTAGCGTTAGCAGATACGCAGTATTTT. The whole variable domain, remainder taken from reference TRBV13 and TRBJ2-3, is AAGVIQSPRHLIKEKRETATLKCYPIPRHDTVYWYQQGPGQDPQFLISFYEKMQSDKGSIPDRFSAQQFSDYHSELNMSSLELGDSALYFCASSSKEGLALADTQYFGPGTRLTVL.